The 3 T cell receptor beta chains listed next were all sequenced from one sample in a study of CD8+ T cells in alopecia areata. cDNA reverse transcribed from extracted RNA served as the sequencing template. Profiling relied on immunoSEQ multiplex PCR, and the TCRdb table lists in-frame clones only, not all of them. In the table there are about 150,000 clones, 62% of which are singletons. The sample consisted of CD8+ T cells sorted from blood. The origin of the receptors is a human donor in good health.

This clone was picked up a small number of times. The chain couples TRBV9 to TRBJ2-5, with 9 bases aligning to TRBD2. Per germline, CDR1 SGDLS and CDR2 YYNGEE. The CDR3 spans 15 residues. V lost 4 bases and J lost 5; bases outside the gene matches: 9. CDR3: CASSTGTSPSETQYF. CDR3 in DNA: TGTGCCAGCAGCACCGGGACTAGCCCGTCGGAGACCCAGTACTTC. Complete variable domain (other parts from reference TRBV9 and TRBJ2-5): DSGVTQTPKHLITATGQRVTLRCSPRSGDLSVYWYQQSLDQGLQFLIQYYNGEERAKGNILERFSAQQFPDLHSELNLSSLELGDSALYFCASSTGTSPSETQYFGPGTRLLVL.

The gene calls are TRBV29-1 and TRBJ2-3, with D unclear. CDR1 and CDR2 (germline): SQVTM, ANQGSEA. V shed 5 bases and J shed 0 bases, with 6 bases lying between them. The CDR3 has 12 amino acids. This CDR3 is CSVPPSTDTQYF. The DNA for the CDR3 is TGCAGCGTTCCGCCGAGCACAGATACGCAGTATTTT.

V is TRBV11-2 and J is TRBJ2-7, with 10 positions matching TRBD2. The germline V gene has CDR1 SGHAT and CDR2 FQNNGV. This CDR3 region has 11 residues. The V gene end was trimmed by 7 bases and the J gene end by 11 bases; junction bases not matched to a gene: 5. Here the CDR3 DNA reads TGTGCCAGCACCCAAGGGACTAGCGAGTACTTC. Its translation: CASTQGTSEYF.